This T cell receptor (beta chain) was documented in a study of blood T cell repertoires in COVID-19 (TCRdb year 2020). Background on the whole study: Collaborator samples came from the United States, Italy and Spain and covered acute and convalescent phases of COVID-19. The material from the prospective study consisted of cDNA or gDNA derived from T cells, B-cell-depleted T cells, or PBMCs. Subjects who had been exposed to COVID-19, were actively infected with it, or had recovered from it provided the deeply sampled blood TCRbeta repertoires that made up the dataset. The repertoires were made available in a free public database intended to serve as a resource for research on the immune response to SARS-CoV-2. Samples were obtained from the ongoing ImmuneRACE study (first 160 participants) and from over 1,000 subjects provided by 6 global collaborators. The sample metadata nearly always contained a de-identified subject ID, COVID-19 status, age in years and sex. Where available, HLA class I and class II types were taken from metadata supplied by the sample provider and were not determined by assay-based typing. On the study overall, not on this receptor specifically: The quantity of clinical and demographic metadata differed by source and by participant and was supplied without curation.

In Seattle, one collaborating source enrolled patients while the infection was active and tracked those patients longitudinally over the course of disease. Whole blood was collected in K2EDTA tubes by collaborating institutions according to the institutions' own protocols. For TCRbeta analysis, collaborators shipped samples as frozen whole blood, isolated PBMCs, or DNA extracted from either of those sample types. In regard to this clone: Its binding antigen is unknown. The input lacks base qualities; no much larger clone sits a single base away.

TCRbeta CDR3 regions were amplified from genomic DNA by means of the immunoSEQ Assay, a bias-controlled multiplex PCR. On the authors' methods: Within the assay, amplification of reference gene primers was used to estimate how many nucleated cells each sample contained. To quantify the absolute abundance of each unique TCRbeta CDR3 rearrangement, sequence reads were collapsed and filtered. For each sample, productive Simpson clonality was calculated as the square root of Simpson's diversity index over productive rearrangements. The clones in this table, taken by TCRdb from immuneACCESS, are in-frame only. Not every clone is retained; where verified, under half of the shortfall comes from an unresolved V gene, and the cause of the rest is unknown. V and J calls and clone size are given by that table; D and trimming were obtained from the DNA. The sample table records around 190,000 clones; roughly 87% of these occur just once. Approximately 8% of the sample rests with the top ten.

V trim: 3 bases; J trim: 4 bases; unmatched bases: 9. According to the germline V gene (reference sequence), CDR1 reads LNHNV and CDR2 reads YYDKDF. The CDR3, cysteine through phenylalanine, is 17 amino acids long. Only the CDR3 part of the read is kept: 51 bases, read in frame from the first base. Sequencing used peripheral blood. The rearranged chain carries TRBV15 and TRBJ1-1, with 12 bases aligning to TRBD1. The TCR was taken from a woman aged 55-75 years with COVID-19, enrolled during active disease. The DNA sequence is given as TGTGCCACCAGCAGGGTCACCGGGACAGGGGGCGGCACTGAAGCTTTCTTT. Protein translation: CATSRVTGTGGGTEAFF.